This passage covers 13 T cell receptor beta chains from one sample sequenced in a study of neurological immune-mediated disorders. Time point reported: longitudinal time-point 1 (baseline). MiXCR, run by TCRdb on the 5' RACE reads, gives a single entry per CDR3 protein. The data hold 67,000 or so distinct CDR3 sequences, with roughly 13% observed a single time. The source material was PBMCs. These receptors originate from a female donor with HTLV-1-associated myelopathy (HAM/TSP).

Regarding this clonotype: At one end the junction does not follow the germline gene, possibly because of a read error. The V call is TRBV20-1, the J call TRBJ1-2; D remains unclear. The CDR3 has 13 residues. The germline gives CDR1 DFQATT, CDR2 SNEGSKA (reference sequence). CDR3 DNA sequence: TGCAGTGCTAGAGAGGTTGGCATCTATGGCTACAACTTC. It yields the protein CSAREVGIYGYNF.

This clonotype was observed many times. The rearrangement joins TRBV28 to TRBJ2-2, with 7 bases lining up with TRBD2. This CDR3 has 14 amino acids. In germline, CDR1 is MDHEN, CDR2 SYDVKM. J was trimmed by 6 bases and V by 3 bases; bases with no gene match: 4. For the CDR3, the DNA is TGTGCCAGCAGTTTGCCTCGGGGGGCCGGGGAGCTGTTTTTT. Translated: CASSLPRGAGELFF.

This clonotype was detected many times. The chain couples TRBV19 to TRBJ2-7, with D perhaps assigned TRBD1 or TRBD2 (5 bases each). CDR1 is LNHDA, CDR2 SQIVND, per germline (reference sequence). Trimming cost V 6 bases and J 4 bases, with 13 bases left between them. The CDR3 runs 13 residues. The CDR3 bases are TGTGCCAGTAGCCCGGGACCTAAATACGAGCAGTACTTC. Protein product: CASSPGPKYEQYF.

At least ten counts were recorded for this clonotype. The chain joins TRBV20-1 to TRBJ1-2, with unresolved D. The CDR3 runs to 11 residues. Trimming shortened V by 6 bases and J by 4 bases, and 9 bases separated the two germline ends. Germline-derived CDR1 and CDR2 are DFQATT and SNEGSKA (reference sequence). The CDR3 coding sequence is TGCAGTGCCCAGAACGGCTATGGCTACACCTTC. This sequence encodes CSAQNGYGYTF.

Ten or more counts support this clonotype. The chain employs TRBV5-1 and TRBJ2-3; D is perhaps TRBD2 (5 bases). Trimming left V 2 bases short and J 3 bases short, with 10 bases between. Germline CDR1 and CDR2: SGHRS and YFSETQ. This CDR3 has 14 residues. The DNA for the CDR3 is TGCGCCAGCAGCTTTGGCAGGAGGACAGATACGCAGTATTTT. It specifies CASSFGRRTDTQYF. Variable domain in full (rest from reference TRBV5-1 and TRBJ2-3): KAGVTQTPRYLIKTRGQQVTLSCSPISGHRSVSWYQQTPGQGLQFLFEYFSETQRNKGNFPGRFSGRQFSNSRSEMNVSTLELGDSALYLCASSFGRRTDTQYFGPGTRLTVL.

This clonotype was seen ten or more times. This chain's CDR3 is CASSSSGTGELFF. CDR3 nucleotides: TGTGCCAGCAGCTCTTCCGGTACCGGGGAGCTGTTTTTT. This sequence joins TRBV11-2 and TRBJ2-2; no clear D. The V gene lost 4 bases and the J gene lost 5 bases, with 8 bases spanning the gap. The CDR3 has 13 residues. Germline assignment: CDR1 SGHAT and CDR2 FQNNGV.

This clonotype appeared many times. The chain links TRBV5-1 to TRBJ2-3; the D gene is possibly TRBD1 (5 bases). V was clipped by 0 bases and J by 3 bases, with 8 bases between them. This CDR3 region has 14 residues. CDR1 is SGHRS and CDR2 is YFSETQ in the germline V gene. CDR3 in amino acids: CASSLGRQTDTQYF. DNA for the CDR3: TGCGCCAGCAGCTTGGGCAGACAGACAGATACGCAGTATTTT.

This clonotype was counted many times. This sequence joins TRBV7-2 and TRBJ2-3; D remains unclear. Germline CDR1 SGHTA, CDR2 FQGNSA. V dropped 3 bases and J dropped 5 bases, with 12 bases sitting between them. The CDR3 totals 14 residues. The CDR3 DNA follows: TGTGCCAGCAGCTTGAGACTCAACGAAGATACGCAGTATTTT. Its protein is CASSLRLNEDTQYF.

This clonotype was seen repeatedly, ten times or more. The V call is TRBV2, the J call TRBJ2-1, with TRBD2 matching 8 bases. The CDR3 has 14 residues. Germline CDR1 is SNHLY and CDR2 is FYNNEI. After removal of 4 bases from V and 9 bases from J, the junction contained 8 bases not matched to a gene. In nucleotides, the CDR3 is TGTGCCAGCAGTGTATCCAGCGGGGGAAGTGAGCAGTTCTTC. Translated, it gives CASSVSSGGSEQFF.

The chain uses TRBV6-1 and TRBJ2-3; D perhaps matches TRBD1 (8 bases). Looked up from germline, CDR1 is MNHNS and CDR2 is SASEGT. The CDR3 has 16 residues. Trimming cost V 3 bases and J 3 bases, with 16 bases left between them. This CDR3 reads CASSDGDRGGTDTQYF. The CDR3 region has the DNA TGTGCCAGCAGTGACGGAGACAGGGGAGGGACAGATACGCAGTATTTT.

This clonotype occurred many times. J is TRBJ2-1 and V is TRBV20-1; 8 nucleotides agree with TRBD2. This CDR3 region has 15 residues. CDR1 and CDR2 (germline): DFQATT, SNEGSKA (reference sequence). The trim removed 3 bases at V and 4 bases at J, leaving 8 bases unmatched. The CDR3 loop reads CSARVAGGGYNEQFF. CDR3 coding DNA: TGCAGTGCTAGGGTGGCCGGGGGGGGGTACAATGAGCAGTTCTTC.

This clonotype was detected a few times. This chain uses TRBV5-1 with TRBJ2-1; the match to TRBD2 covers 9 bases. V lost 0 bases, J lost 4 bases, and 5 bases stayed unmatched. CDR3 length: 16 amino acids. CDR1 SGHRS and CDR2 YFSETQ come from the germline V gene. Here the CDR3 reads CASSLDGAGGYNEQFF. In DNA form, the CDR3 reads TGCGCCAGCAGCTTGGATGGAGCGGGGGGTTACAATGAGCAGTTCTTC.

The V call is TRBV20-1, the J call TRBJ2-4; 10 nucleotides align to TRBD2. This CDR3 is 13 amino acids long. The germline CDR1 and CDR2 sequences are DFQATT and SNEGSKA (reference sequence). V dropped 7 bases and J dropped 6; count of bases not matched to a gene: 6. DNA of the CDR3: TGCAGTGACAGGACTAGCGGATCAAACATTCAGTACTTC. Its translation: CSDRTSGSNIQYF.